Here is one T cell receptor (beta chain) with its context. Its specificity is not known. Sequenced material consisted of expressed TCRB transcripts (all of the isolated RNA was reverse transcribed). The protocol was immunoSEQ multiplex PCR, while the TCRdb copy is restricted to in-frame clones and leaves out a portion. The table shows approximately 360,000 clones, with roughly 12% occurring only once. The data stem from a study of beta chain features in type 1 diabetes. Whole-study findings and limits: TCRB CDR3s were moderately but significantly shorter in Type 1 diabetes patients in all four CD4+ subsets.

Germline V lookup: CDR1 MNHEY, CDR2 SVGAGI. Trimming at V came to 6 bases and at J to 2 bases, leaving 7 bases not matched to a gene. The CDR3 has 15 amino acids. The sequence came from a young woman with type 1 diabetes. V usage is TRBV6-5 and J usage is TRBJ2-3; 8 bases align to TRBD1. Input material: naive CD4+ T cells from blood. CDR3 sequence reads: CASSSGTGYTDTQYF. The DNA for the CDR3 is TGTGCCAGCAGCTCCGGGACAGGTTACACAGATACGCAGTATTTT.